The 7 T cell receptor beta chains in this list originate from one sample, sequenced in a study of regulatory T cells in long-lasting Graves disease. Time point: persistent/refractory GD, antithyroid drugs over 5 years with positive TRAb. Isolated PBMC RNA provided the starting material for the TCR library. Building the TCR beta libraries relied on iRepertoire HTBI primers, and CDR3 regions underwent Arm-PCR. A single record per CDR3 protein comes from TCRdb applying MiXCR to the multiplex PCR reads. The data show hundreds of thousands of distinct CDR3 sequences, around 32% seen once. The sequencing used peripheral blood mononuclear cells (PBMCs), collected when the disease was refractory, from a patient treated with antithyroid drugs. The source of these receptors is a female donor with Graves disease.

This chain uses TRBV5-1 with TRBJ1-1, with a tentative D call TRBD1 (6 bases). V lost 4 bases and J lost 3, with 10 bases in between. The CDR3 covers 13 residues. Germline assignment: CDR1 SGHRS and CDR2 YFSETQ. For the CDR3, the DNA is TGCGCCAGCAGCCAAAAGGGGGACACTGAAGCTTTCTTT. It yields the protein CASSQKGDTEAFF.

This clonotype has at least ten counts. V gene TRBV27 combines with J gene TRBJ2-7; TRBD2 aligns across 9 bases. The CDR3 consists of 14 residues. Trimming at V came to 6 bases and at J to 4 bases, leaving 7 bases not matched to a gene. From germline, CDR1 is MNHEY and CDR2 SMNVEV (reference sequence). The CDR3 protein is CASSLSGRRYEQYF. The CDR3 region has the DNA TGTGCCAGCAGCCTTAGCGGGAGACGTTACGAGCAGTACTTC.

This clonotype was picked up a small number of times. The chain recombines TRBV20-1 with TRBJ2-7, with TRBD2 as a possible D gene (6 bases). Germline V gives CDR1 DFQATT, CDR2 SNEGSKA (reference sequence). This CDR3 has 14 amino acids. V was trimmed by 3 bases and J by 0 bases, leaving 12 bases between them. CDR3 nucleotide sequence: TGCAGTGCTAGTAGGGTAGCGGACTCCTACGAGCAGTACTTC. It encodes CSASRVADSYEQYF.

The gene calls are TRBV5-5 and TRBJ1-1; TRBD1 might be the D (5 bases). This CDR3 has 13 amino acids. Germline V lookup: CDR1 SGHKS, CDR2 YYEKEE (reference sequence). Deletions cut 3 bases from V and 3 bases from J, with 9 bases between. This CDR3 is CASSSRGHTEAFF. The DNA for the CDR3 is TGTGCCAGCAGCTCCCGGGGACACACTGAAGCTTTCTTT.

On this clonotype itself: The likely explanation is a read error, given a far larger clone one base away. The DNA of the CDR3 is TGTGCCAACAGCTTCACCGACCAAGAGACCCAGTACTTC. As protein: CANSFTDQETQYF. The rearrangement joins TRBV7-3 to TRBJ2-1; D unresolved. The end of the DNA aligns better with TRBJ2-5, so the J call may be wrong. CDR3 length: 13 amino acids. Germline lookup yields CDR1 SGHTA and CDR2 FQGTGA.

This clonotype showed up many times. The chain carries TRBV27 and TRBJ1-5; TRBD1 matches 9 bases. V dropped 4 bases and J dropped 3; count of bases not matched to a gene: 4. Germline lookup yields CDR1 MNHEY and CDR2 SMNVEV (reference sequence). The CDR3 length is 15 residues. This CDR3 is CASSSGTGINQPQHF. The CDR3 DNA is TGTGCCAGCAGTTCCGGGACAGGGATCAATCAGCCCCAGCATTTT.

The chain employs TRBV6-1 and TRBJ1-5; no definite D call. In germline, CDR1 is MNHNS, CDR2 SASEGT. This CDR3 contains 13 residues. Between the trimmed V and J ends, which lost 8 bases and 4 bases, there was a span of 12 bases. The DNA for the CDR3 is TGTGCCAGCCAATTGGGAAGGAATCAGCCCCAGCATTTT. Protein sequence: CASQLGRNQPQHF.